These 14 T cell receptor beta chains share one sample of origin, sequenced in a study of graft-versus-host responses after intestinal transplantation. Processing was applied to graft tissue in order to liberate intraepithelial and lamina propria lymphocytes. Clones were read by immunoSEQ multiplex PCR, and TCRdb kept only the in-frame ones, dropping some. The data contain about 8,100 clones, 65% to 70% of them singletons. The sequenced sample was ileum tissue, obtained around 460 days after transplant. The source is a human patient who received an intestinal transplant, so some T cells may come from the graft donor.

The chain uses TRBV9 and TRBJ2-5, with 7 bases that match TRBD1. CDR1 SGDLS and CDR2 YYNGEE come from the germline V gene. The CDR3 runs to 15 residues. The V segment lost 2 bases and the J segment 3 bases; nucleotides outside the gene matches: 7. CDR3 in DNA: TGTGCCAGCAGCGTCAAGACAGGGTGGGAAGAGACCCAGTACTTC. Translated, it gives CASSVKTGWEETQYF.

This clone was detected a few times. J is TRBJ1-5 and V is TRBV4-3; 10 nucleotides align to TRBD1. V trimming: 1 base; J trimming: 2 bases; junction bases outside the gene matches: 5. The CDR3 extends over 17 amino acids. Germline V gene sequence: CDR1 LGHNA, CDR2 YSLEER. The CDR3 coding sequence is TGCGCCAGCAGCCAAGCGACAGGGGGCATGGGCAATCAGCCCCAGCATTTT. This sequence encodes CASSQATGGMGNQPQHF.

The V and J genes are TRBV5-4 and TRBJ2-7; 10 nucleotides agree with TRBD2. V gave up 4 bases and J gave up 8 bases; unmatched junction bases: 15. Germline V gives CDR1 SGHNT, CDR2 YYREEE (reference sequence). The CDR3 is 16 residues long. CDR3: CASSPDTSGADSKQYF. The CDR3 region has the DNA TGTGCCAGCAGCCCCGATACTAGCGGGGCCGATTCTAAGCAGTACTTC. The full variable domain, completed using reference TRBV5-4 and TRBJ2-7, is ETGVTQSPTHLIKTRGQQVTLRCSSQSGHNTVSWYQQALGQGPQFIFQYYREEENGRGNFPPRFSGLQFPNYSSELNVNALELDDSALYLCASSPDTSGADSKQYFGPGTRLTVT.

The chain recombines TRBV5-1 with TRBJ2-5; 16 bases agree with TRBD2. J lost 5 bases, V lost 3 bases, and 10 bases had no gene match. The CDR3 spans 18 residues. CDR1 is SGHRS, CDR2 YFSETQ, per germline. As DNA, the CDR3 is TGCGCCAGCAGCTCGGGACTAGCGGGGGGGCCTTCTGCCGAGACCCAGTACTTC. It translates to CASSSGLAGGPSAETQYF.

The V gene is TRBV5-1, the J gene TRBJ1-5; D unclear. Trimming shortened V by 0 bases and J by 1 base, and 17 bases separated the two germline ends. Per the germline V gene, CDR1 is SGHRS and CDR2 is YFSETQ. The length of the CDR3 is 18 residues. CDR3 DNA: TGCGCCAGCAGCTTGGGGGCCAGTTCGGGAGGCAGCAATCAGCCCCAGCATTTT. This codes for CASSLGASSGGSNQPQHF.

The rearrangement uses TRBV27 and TRBJ1-3, with D possibly being TRBD1 (5 bases). Germline V CDR1 and CDR2: MNHEY, SMNVEV (reference sequence). V was pared by 8 bases and J by 0 bases, with 11 bases between. The CDR3 runs to 14 residues. This CDR3 is CASRDWSSGNTIYF. DNA of the CDR3: TGTGCCAGCCGGGACTGGAGCTCTGGAAACACCATATATTTT.

The V call is TRBV6-1, the J call TRBJ1-6; 10 positions agree with TRBD1. The germline gives CDR1 MNHNS, CDR2 SASEGT. Losses at the gene ends were 3 bases for V and 3 bases for J; bases not matched to a gene: 11. The CDR3 is 19 amino acids. CDR3 loop: CASSETGGMATDYNSPLHF. The CDR3 DNA sequence: TGTGCCAGCAGTGAGACAGGGGGCATGGCTACCGACTATAATTCACCCCTCCACTTT.

The J gene is TRBJ1-6, the V gene TRBV2; D gene unclear. Per the germline V gene, CDR1 is SNHLY and CDR2 is FYNNEI. The CDR3 loop spans 19 amino acids. Trimming removed 6 bases from V and 1 base from J, with 22 bases in between. The CDR3 DNA reads as TGTGCCAGCAGGGACCGAGGAAGGGAGATTAGGTCCTATAATTCACCCCTCCACTTT. It yields the protein CASRDRGREIRSYNSPLHF.

There are a few counts of this clone. This chain connects TRBV28 to TRBJ1-5; TRBD1 matches at 8 bases. The CDR3 extends over 14 amino acids. With V trimmed by 2 bases and J by 4 bases, 1 base remained unmatched. From germline, CDR1 is MDHEN and CDR2 SYDVKM. CDR3 in amino acids: CASSLRDRNQPQHF. The DNA for the CDR3 is TGTGCCAGCAGTTTACGGGACAGGAATCAGCCCCAGCATTTT.

V usage is TRBV2 and J usage is TRBJ1-1, with D tentatively TRBD1 (5 bases). V gave up 0 bases and J gave up 5 bases, with 13 bases separating them. Per the germline V gene, CDR1 is SNHLY and CDR2 is FYNNEI. The CDR3 loop spans 15 amino acids. This CDR3 is CASSEAEGAFTEAFF. For the CDR3, the DNA is TGTGCCAGCAGTGAAGCCGAAGGGGCTTTTACTGAAGCTTTCTTT.

DNA of the CDR3: TGCGCCAGCCAGCAAGTTGGGCCCCCAGGAGAGGGGCCTAATGAAAAACTGTTTTTT. Amino acid sequence: CASQQVGPPGEGPNEKLFF. The V and J genes are TRBV5-1 and TRBJ1-4, with D tentatively TRBD1 (5 bases). Deletions cut 7 bases from V and 3 bases from J, with 28 bases between. This CDR3 region has 19 residues. CDR1 SGHRS and CDR2 YFSETQ come from the germline V gene.

This sequence joins TRBV29-1 and TRBJ2-1; TRBD2 might be the D (6 bases). The CDR3 has 13 amino acids. Germline lookup yields CDR1 SQVTM and CDR2 ANQGSEA. The CDR3 coding sequence is TGCAGGCCGCCCCTTCGGGGGAGTGCTGAGCAGTTCTTC. This encodes CRPPLRGSAEQFF.

By share of the sample, this clone is medium-sized. The gene calls are TRBV6-1 and TRBJ1-5; a weak D match, TRBD1 (6 bases). The CDR3 spans 13 residues. CDR1 is MNHNS, CDR2 SASEGT, per germline. The V end was cut by 6 bases, the J end by 3 bases, with 9 bases between. CDR3 residues: CASRDSNNQPQHF. As DNA, the CDR3 is TGTGCCAGCAGGGACAGCAACAATCAGCCCCAGCATTTT.

The V call is TRBV4-1, the J call TRBJ2-4; a possible D gene is TRBD2 (6 bases). Per germline, CDR1 MGHRA and CDR2 YSYEKL. The CDR3 has 13 amino acids. V lost 5 bases, J lost 15 bases, and 20 bases lay in between. The CDR3 region is CASSAPEGPAPYF. In DNA form, the CDR3 reads TGCGCCAGCAGCGCACCGGAGGGCCCTGCCCCGTACTTC.